Following are 7 T cell receptor beta chains from one sample sequenced in a study of control samples from healthy donors and cancer patients. TCRdb keeps only in-frame clones here, not all; method: immunoSEQ multiplex PCR. The repertoire holds 130,000 or so clones, with 88% as singletons. Sequences were obtained from blood. Source of these receptors: a man aged 50 or older in good health.

This chain links TRBV6-1 with TRBJ1-6, with D tentatively TRBD1 (5 bases). Trimming removed 2 bases from V and 10 bases from J, with 9 bases in between. The CDR3 is 13 amino acids. Germline CDR1 and CDR2: MNHNS and SASEGT. This CDR3 reads CASSETRGSPLHF. The CDR3 coding sequence is TGTGCCAGCAGTGAAACGAGGGGATCACCCCTCCACTTT.

The J gene is TRBJ1-6, the V gene TRBV15, with 9 bases identical to TRBD1. This CDR3 is 15 amino acids long. Germline CDR1 is LNHNV and CDR2 is YYDKDF (reference sequence). The V and J ends lost 5 bases and 8 bases, in that order; junction bases with no gene match: 7. The CDR3 reads CATSGGQGYDSPLHF. The CDR3 region has the DNA TGTGCCACCAGCGGAGGACAGGGGTATGATTCACCCCTCCACTTT.

The V call is TRBV18, the J call TRBJ2-5; TRBD2 is a possible D gene (6 bases). V dropped 1 base and J dropped 5 bases, with 8 bases sitting between them. The germline V gene encodes CDR1 KGHSH and CDR2 LQKENI. This CDR3 comprises 13 residues. The CDR3 DNA follows: TGTGCCAGCTCACCACAGGAGGGGGAGACCCAGTACTTC. As protein: CASSPQEGETQYF.

A few counts support this clone. V usage is TRBV10-3 and J usage is TRBJ2-3; possible D gene TRBD2, 7 bases. V was shortened by 8 bases and J by 5 bases, with 17 bases between the two germline ends. The CDR3 length is 14 residues. From germline, CDR1 is ENHRY and CDR2 SYGVKD. The CDR3 loop reads CAILGGPRQDTQYF. The CDR3 DNA follows: TGTGCCATCCTGGGGGGGCCCAGGCAAGATACGCAGTATTTT.

The chain joins TRBV3-1 (or the pseudogene TRBV3-2) to TRBJ1-5, with a weak D call TRBD1 (6 bases). Trimming took off 10 bases at V and 5 bases at J, with 18 bases between the two ends. The CDR3 consists of 14 residues. CDR1 and CDR2 from the germline V gene are LGHDT and YNNKEL (reference sequence). The CDR3 DNA reads TGTGCCAACCGGGCCCCAGGGGAGGATCAGCCCCAGCATTTT. Protein: CANRAPGEDQPQHF.

The chain has TRBV27 and TRBJ2-1; 8 nucleotides agree with TRBD2. After removal of 0 bases from V and 2 bases from J, the junction contained 3 bases not matched to a gene. The CDR3 runs to 16 residues. Germline CDR1 and CDR2: MNHEY and SMNVEV (reference sequence). CDR3 in DNA: TGTGCCAGCAGTTTATCCGGGGGGGCCCCCTACAATGAGCAGTTCTTC. Translating it yields CASSLSGGAPYNEQFF.

The chain links TRBV4-1 to TRBJ1-3; no clear D. Between the trimmed V and J ends, which lost 1 base and 1 base, there was a span of 11 bases. Per the germline V gene, CDR1 is MGHRA and CDR2 is YSYEKL. The CDR3 contains 16 residues. CDR3 loop: CASSQVFPGSGNTIYF. The CDR3 DNA is TGCGCCAGCAGCCAAGTTTTTCCCGGTTCTGGAAACACCATATATTTT.